The clone carrying this T cell receptor (beta chain) turned up a few times. Its cognate antigen is unknown. Each sorted fraction was over 95% pure. The study reverse transcribed the entire isolated RNA, so it sequenced expressed TCRB transcripts. TCRdb's copy holds only in-frame clones and misses some; the assay was immunoSEQ multiplex PCR. Of 500,000 to 850,000 clones listed, about an eighth are singletons. The CDR3 totals 14 residues. Trimming at V came to 6 bases and at J to 12 bases, leaving 11 bases not matched to a gene. Germline CDR1 MGHRA, CDR2 YSYEKL. The data belong to a study of beta chain features in type 1 diabetes. Findings of the study overall: In all four CD4+ subsets, TCRB CDR3 length was significantly, moderately reduced in type 1 diabetes.

V is TRBV4-1 and J is TRBJ1-2; TRBD1 matches 12 bases. The sequence derives from a man aged 18 to 30 with type 1 diabetes. Sequenced: naive CD4+ T cells from blood. CDR3 loop: CASSAPGQGAKNTF. CDR3 nucleotides: TGCGCCAGCAGTGCACCGGGACAGGGGGCGAAGAACACCTTC.